These 18 T cell receptor beta chains were sequenced from one sample in a study of cytomegalovirus exposure and HLA in healthy donors. The PCR used 60 Vbeta and 13 Jbeta primers. Only in-frame clones appear in the TCRdb table, and some are missing; sequencing was by immunoSEQ multiplex PCR. The sample holds about 200,000 clones, over 70% seen once. What was sequenced was PBMCs. The receptor set was obtained from a boy younger than 10 in good health and CMV-seronegative.

The gene calls are TRBV9 and TRBJ1-1; TRBD1 aligns across 7 bases. Trimming cost V 3 bases and J 7 bases; bases outside gene matches: 9. This CDR3 has 14 residues. CDR1 and CDR2 (germline): SGDLS, YYNGEE. The CDR3 coding sequence is TGTGCCAGCAGCGGAACCACAGGGGTTAGTGAAGCTTTCTTT. As protein: CASSGTTGVSEAFF.

The chain is built from TRBV6-5 and TRBJ2-1; TRBD2 aligns across 9 bases. Germline assignment: CDR1 MNHEY and CDR2 SVGAGI. This CDR3 has 15 residues. After removal of 2 bases from V and 7 bases from J, the junction contained 6 bases not matched to a gene. The CDR3 DNA sequence: TGTGCCAGCAGTTACCGGCTAGCGGGGAGGAATGAGCAGTTCTTC. It is translated as CASSYRLAGRNEQFF.

In its sample, this clone was seen once. The rearrangement links TRBV7-9 to TRBJ1-2; the D gene is possibly TRBD1 (6 bases). The CDR3 runs 17 residues. Germline values: CDR1 SEHNR, CDR2 FQNEAQ (reference sequence). V shed 1 base and J shed 5 bases, with 20 bases lying between them. CDR3 in DNA: TGTGCCAGCAGCTTAGATTTCGGTACAGGGACGGGGTATGGCTACACCTTC. Translation: CASSLDFGTGTGYGYTF.

The chain is built from TRBV5-1 and TRBJ2-3; D perhaps matches TRBD2 (5 bases). V was cut by 0 bases and J by 9 bases, with 8 bases left in between. The CDR3 covers 12 residues. CDR1 is SGHRS and CDR2 is YFSETQ in the germline V gene. CDR3 region: CASSLGAGTQYF. CDR3 DNA: TGCGCCAGCAGCTTGGGGGCGGGCACGCAGTATTTT.

The chain employs TRBV5-1 and TRBJ2-7; TRBD1 agrees at 7 bases. Germline assignment: CDR1 SGHRS and CDR2 YFSETQ. CDR3 length: 15 amino acids. V shed 4 bases, J shed 6 bases, and the junction held 13 bases outside the gene matches. Written as DNA, the CDR3 is TGCGCCAGCAGCCTTCGACAGGGAGCTCAAGCCGAGCAGTACTTC. It specifies CASSLRQGAQAEQYF.

A note on this clone: One junction end does not reproduce the germline sequence, and a read error may be involved. The CDR3 DNA follows: TGTGCCAGCGGCTTACGAGGGGCAGGGGCCGGGGAGCTGTTTTTT. Translating it yields CASGLRGAGAGELFF. The chain couples TRBV7-8 to TRBJ2-2; the D gene is possibly TRBD1 (6 bases). The CDR3 is 15 amino acids. Germline CDR1 is SGHVS and CDR2 is FQNEAQ.

The CDR3 sequence: CASSLAKGAYEQYF. The DNA of the CDR3 is TGTGCCAGCAGCTTAGCCAAGGGAGCCTACGAGCAGTACTTC. The rearrangement uses TRBV7-9 and TRBJ2-7; the D gene is possibly TRBD2 (5 bases). The V gene's germline CDR1 is SEHNR and CDR2 FQNEAQ (reference sequence). Trimming pared 0 bases from V and 2 bases from J, leaving 8 bases between. The length of the CDR3 is 14 residues.

The rearrangement links TRBV7-2 to TRBJ2-2, with 7 positions matching TRBD1. Germline V lookup: CDR1 SGHTA, CDR2 FQGNSA. The V segment lost 3 bases and the J segment 3 bases; nucleotides outside the gene matches: 7. The CDR3 contains 16 residues. The DNA for the CDR3 is TGTGCCAGCAGCTTCGGGGCAGGGGGTTACACCGGGGAGCTGTTTTTT. It codes for CASSFGAGGYTGELFF.

Only one count was recorded for this clone. The CDR3 spells CASSESSGGYNEQFF. CDR3 nucleotide sequence: TGTGCCAGCAGTGAGTCTAGCGGGGGGTACAATGAGCAGTTCTTC. The rearrangement joins TRBV6-4 to TRBJ2-1; the match to TRBD2 covers 11 bases. With 3 bases clipped from V and 4 bases from J, the junction kept 2 bases outside the gene matches. The CDR3 totals 15 residues. CDR1 and CDR2 (germline): MRHNA, SNTAGT.

V is TRBV2 and J is TRBJ2-7, with D possibly TRBD2 on 5 matching bases. In germline, CDR1 is SNHLY, CDR2 FYNNEI. With 6 bases removed from V and 4 bases from J, the gap between germline ends came to 22 bases. The CDR3 is made up of 16 amino acids. The CDR3 loop is CASRVSGIFPPYEQYF. In nucleotides, the CDR3 is TGTGCCAGCAGAGTGTCGGGGATATTCCCCCCTTACGAGCAGTACTTC.

The chain has TRBV5-8 and TRBJ2-5, with TRBD1 as a possible D gene (6 bases). Trimming removed 1 base from V and 0 bases from J, with 10 bases in between. Per germline, CDR1 SGHTS and CDR2 YDEGEE. This CDR3 contains 15 residues. CDR3 in amino acids: CASSLYGTNQETQYF. The CDR3 DNA follows: TGTGCCAGCAGCTTGTATGGGACAAACCAAGAGACCCAGTACTTC.

The genes are TRBV19 and TRBJ2-1, with 11 bases identical to TRBD2. This CDR3 is built from 15 residues. The V gene end was trimmed by 4 bases and the J gene end by 10 bases; junction bases not matched to a gene: 9. CDR1 is LNHDA and CDR2 is SQIVND in the germline V gene (reference sequence). The CDR3 here is CASSKLAGAVKEQFF. The CDR3 nucleotides read TGTGCCAGTAGTAAACTAGCGGGAGCGGTTAAGGAGCAGTTCTTC. The whole variable domain, remainder taken from reference TRBV19 and TRBJ2-1, is DGGITQSPKYLFRKEGQNVTLSCEQNLNHDAMYWYRQDPGQGLRLIYYSQIVNDFQKGDIAEGYSVSREKKESFPLTVTSAQKNPTAFYLCASSKLAGAVKEQFFGPGTRLTVL.

V usage is TRBV4-1 and J usage is TRBJ2-5; 7 bases match TRBD2. Unmatched junction bases numbered 6, after V lost 1 base and J lost 7 bases. Per the germline V gene, CDR1 is MGHRA and CDR2 is YSYEKL. The CDR3 is 14 residues long. Here the CDR3 DNA reads TGCGCCAGCAGCCAAGGGGAGGGGTTAGCGACCCAGTACTTC. It encodes CASSQGEGLATQYF.

Only one count was recorded for this clone. Other nucleotide sequences from this sample produce the same CDR3. The rearrangement uses TRBV18 and TRBJ2-5, with a weak D call TRBD2 (5 bases). CDR1 is KGHSH and CDR2 is LQKENI in the germline V gene. The length of the CDR3 is 14 residues. Trimming cost V 2 bases and J 1 base, with 8 bases left between them. CDR3 sequence reads: CASSPTGIQETQYF. The DNA for the CDR3 is TGTGCCAGCTCACCAACCGGGATCCAAGAGACCCAGTACTTC.

The rearrangement joins TRBV30 to TRBJ2-1; D remains unclear. Trimming cost V 3 bases and J 0 bases, with 9 bases left between them. The CDR3 extends over 14 amino acids. Germline V gene lookup returns CDR1 GTSNPN and CDR2 SVGIG (reference sequence). The CDR3 loop reads CAWRRMSSYNEQFF. The DNA for the CDR3 is TGTGCCTGGAGGCGCATGAGCTCCTACAATGAGCAGTTCTTC.

This chain's CDR3 is CASSIGGWAGELFF. CDR3 coding DNA: TGTGCCAGTAGTATAGGGGGCTGGGCCGGGGAGCTGTTTTTT. The chain has TRBV19 and TRBJ2-2, with D possibly TRBD1 on 5 matching bases. V lost 1 base, J lost 6 bases, and 9 bases lay in between. The CDR3 spans 14 residues. Germline V lookup: CDR1 LNHDA, CDR2 SQIVND (reference sequence).

CDR3 in amino acids: CAWWGPPQGNYGYTF. CDR3 nucleotides: TGTGCCTGGTGGGGCCCCCCACAGGGCAACTATGGCTACACCTTC. The genes are TRBV30 and TRBJ1-2; the D gene is possibly TRBD1 (6 bases). Per germline, CDR1 GTSNPN and CDR2 SVGIG (reference sequence). Trimming cost V 5 bases and J 2 bases, with 18 bases left between them. The CDR3 extends over 15 amino acids. The full variable domain, in which reference TRBV30 and TRBJ1-2 provide the parts outside the CDR3, is SQTIHQWPATLVQPVGSPLSLECTVEGTSNPNLYWYRQAAGRGLQLLFYSVGIGQISSEVPQNLSASRPQDRQFILSSKKLLLSDSGFYLCAWWGPPQGNYGYTFGSGTRLTVV.

The sample holds a few counts of this clone. The V and J genes are TRBV6-5 and TRBJ1-1, with no clear D. Germline V gene lookup returns CDR1 MNHEY and CDR2 SVGAGI. V gave up 6 bases and J gave up 1 base, with 9 bases separating them. The CDR3 has 13 residues. Written as DNA, the CDR3 is TGTGCCAGCAGCCGACTGCCGAACACTGAAGCTTTCTTT. Protein: CASSRLPNTEAFF.